The 24 T cell receptor beta chains reported below all come from one sample, sequenced in a study of T cell repertoires in cytomegalovirus infection. TCRdb called the reads again in MiXCR, with one record for every CDR3 protein. Of nearly 450,000 distinct CDR3 sequences detected, approximately 31% appear once; the ten largest clones hold approximately 13%. The sequencing input was PBMCs. Receptors originate from a human donor in good health (CMV status not recorded). Some clones in this sample may be carry-over from other donors' samples.

For this clonotype: A much bigger clone sits one base away, suggesting this may be a read error. The chain joins TRBV7-2 to TRBJ2-5, with TRBD2 matching 7 bases. The J segment lost 4 bases and the V segment lost 1 base, leaving 9 bases of the junction unmatched. The CDR3 has 16 amino acids. Germline CDR1 reads SGHTA; CDR2 reads FQGNSA. This CDR3 reads CASSLGLTGGRETQYF. As DNA, the CDR3 is TGTGCCAGCAGCTTAGGGCTAACGGGGGGTCGAGAGACCCAGTACTTC.

V and J are TRBV10-3 and TRBJ1-5; possible D gene TRBD1, 6 bases. The germline V and J ends were trimmed by 4 bases and 3 bases, with 10 bases remaining between them. Germline V gene data show CDR1 as ENHRY and CDR2 as SYGVKD. There are 14 residues in the CDR3. In nucleotides, the CDR3 is TGTGCCATCAGTGCGCAGGGGTCCAATCAGCCCCAGCATTTT. Translation gives CAISAQGSNQPQHF.

This clonotype turned up a few times. The CDR3 here is CASRPTGNYGYTF. In DNA, the CDR3 is TGTGCCAGTAGGCCGACAGGGAACTATGGCTACACCTTC. The chain carries TRBV19 and TRBJ1-2; 7 nucleotides match TRBD1. V dropped 6 bases and J dropped 2; count of bases not matched to a gene: 3. The V gene's germline CDR1 is LNHDA and CDR2 SQIVND (reference sequence). The CDR3 length is 13 residues. Using reference TRBV19 and TRBJ1-2 for the parts outside the CDR3, the full variable domain is DGGITQSPKYLFRKEGQNVTLSCEQNLNHDAMYWYRQDPGQGLRLIYYSQIVNDFQKGDIAEGYSVSREKKESFPLTVTSAQKNPTAFYLCASRPTGNYGYTFGSGTRLTVV.

This clonotype was counted between two and nine times. This chain connects TRBV28 to TRBJ2-1; 7 bases are a match to TRBD2. The CDR3 spans 15 residues. V shed 3 bases and J 4 bases; nucleotides not matched to a gene: 6. Germline V gene lookup returns CDR1 MDHEN and CDR2 SYDVKM. The CDR3 bases are TGTGCCAGCAGTTTCATCGCTAGCGGATACAATGAGCAGTTCTTC. Translating it yields CASSFIASGYNEQFF.

This clonotype was observed at least ten times. The chain uses TRBV6-4 and TRBJ2-3; unclear D gene. Germline CDR1 MRHNA, CDR2 SNTAGT. V was shortened by 5 bases and J by 4 bases, with 4 bases between the two germline ends. The CDR3 consists of 11 residues. Here the CDR3 reads CASSNPDTQYF. DNA for the CDR3: TGTGCCAGCAGTAACCCAGATACGCAGTATTTT.

J is TRBJ2-6 and V is TRBV6-6, with 16 bases that match TRBD2. The CDR3 runs to 21 residues. The J segment lost 2 bases and the V segment lost 11 bases, leaving 18 bases of the junction unmatched. Germline CDR1 MNHNY, CDR2 SVGAGI (reference sequence). The CDR3 loop is CAAEPYGGLAGGQAGANVLTF. The CDR3 DNA follows: TGTGCCGCAGAACCTTATGGGGGACTAGCGGGGGGGCAGGCTGGGGCCAACGTCCTGACTTTC.

Note on this clonotype: With a much larger clone just one base away, this may be a read error. The chain employs TRBV7-2 and TRBJ2-3; D may be TRBD2 (6 bases). V lost 0 bases and J lost 6, with 13 bases in between. The CDR3 totals 15 residues. CDR1 is SGHTA, CDR2 FQGNSA, per germline. CDR3 DNA sequence: TGTGCCAGCAGCTTAGCTCGCGGGGTGGCCGATACGCAGTATTTT. Its translation is CASSLARGVADTQYF.

This clonotype was counted between two and nine times. The V gene is TRBV18, the J gene TRBJ1-1, with 7 positions matching TRBD1. The CDR3 spans 14 residues. Unmatched junction bases numbered 6, after V lost 3 bases and J lost 5 bases. From germline, CDR1 is KGHSH and CDR2 LQKENI. In DNA, the CDR3 is TGTGCCAGCTCACCGGACAGGTCCTGGACTGAAGCTTTCTTT. It codes for CASSPDRSWTEAFF.

The chain couples TRBV2 to TRBJ2-3; TRBD2 agrees at 7 bases. Germline loops: CDR1 SNHLY, CDR2 FYNNEI. The CDR3 totals 14 residues. V shed 5 bases and J 4 bases; nucleotides not matched to a gene: 6. DNA for the CDR3: TGTGCCAGCAGTCCAGGACTAGAACCAGATACGCAGTATTTT. This gives the protein CASSPGLEPDTQYF.

The chain combines TRBV4-3 with TRBJ1-6; 9 nucleotides align to TRBD1. V lost 3 bases to trimming and J lost 5 bases; unmatched junction nucleotides: 8. CDR3 length: 17 amino acids. Germline-derived CDR1 and CDR2 are LGHNA and YSLEER. CDR3: CASSQSLGTGNNSPLHF. DNA for the CDR3: TGCGCCAGCAGCCAGAGTCTCGGGACAGGGAATAATTCACCCCTCCACTTT.

This clonotype was observed a handful of times. The rearrangement joins TRBV18 to TRBJ2-5; possibly TRBD2 for D (6 bases). The CDR3 is 14 amino acids. Trimming took 5 bases from V and 0 from J, leaving 10 bases between them. CDR1 and CDR2 (germline): KGHSH, LQKENI. The CDR3 sequence: CASSAGTYQETQYF. The CDR3 nucleotides are TGTGCCAGCTCAGCCGGGACTTACCAAGAGACCCAGTACTTC.

This clonotype occurred many times. The chain couples TRBV27 to TRBJ1-5; D is perhaps TRBD1 (5 bases). This CDR3 has 16 residues. V lost 2 bases to trimming and J lost 0 bases, with 11 bases between them. Germline V gene data show CDR1 as MNHEY and CDR2 as SMNVEV (reference sequence). The CDR3 loop reads CASSLARGISNQPQHF. Here the CDR3 DNA reads TGTGCCAGCAGTTTAGCCCGGGGGATTAGCAATCAGCCCCAGCATTTT.

This clonotype was seen a handful of times. V usage is TRBV5-1 and J usage is TRBJ2-2; no definite D call. The CDR3 has 13 residues. Germline CDR1 reads SGHRS; CDR2 reads YFSETQ. V was cut by 0 bases and J by 7 bases, with 7 bases left in between. The CDR3 DNA is TGCGCCAGCAGCTTGGTTGTAGACGGGGAGCTGTTTTTT. Amino acids: CASSLVVDGELFF.

At least ten counts were recorded for this clonotype. Written as DNA, the CDR3 is TGTGCCAGCAGCGACCCATTGGAGGGGCGAGAGACCCAGTACTTC. It specifies CASSDPLEGRETQYF. The chain joins TRBV7-2 to TRBJ2-5; a weak D match, TRBD2 (6 bases). V was clipped by 5 bases and J by 4 bases, with 17 bases between them. Per germline, CDR1 SGHTA and CDR2 FQGNSA. This CDR3 has 15 residues.

This clonotype was seen more than once but under ten times. The gene calls are TRBV19 and TRBJ2-7; no definite D call. V shed 5 bases and J shed 4 bases, with 15 bases lying between them. This CDR3 comprises 14 residues. The germline gives CDR1 LNHDA, CDR2 SQIVND (reference sequence). The CDR3 loop reads CASSSTGMGYEQYF. The CDR3 DNA is TGTGCCAGTAGTTCTACCGGTATGGGTTACGAGCAGTACTTC.

The chain recombines TRBV7-2 with TRBJ2-3; 8 bases agree with TRBD2. From germline, CDR1 is SGHTA and CDR2 FQGNSA. The CDR3 consists of 18 residues. V lost 4 bases to trimming and J lost 1 base; unmatched junction nucleotides: 13. CDR3 protein: CASSSGTRALTGTDTQYF. For the CDR3, the DNA is TGTGCCAGCAGCTCCGGGACTAGAGCTTTAACTGGCACAGATACGCAGTATTTT.

The gene calls are TRBV20-1 and TRBJ1-5; the D is unclear. This CDR3 is 18 amino acids long. CDR1 is DFQATT and CDR2 is SNEGSKA in the germline V gene (reference sequence). V was trimmed by 0 bases and J by 0 bases, leaving 18 bases between them. In DNA form, the CDR3 reads TGCAGTGCTAGAGATCGGGCAGATAACGCGCTTAGCAATCAGCCCCAGCATTTT. It specifies CSARDRADNALSNQPQHF.

In this sample, this clonotype turned up many times. The chain employs TRBV28 and TRBJ2-1; the match to TRBD2 covers 9 bases. With V trimmed by 0 bases and J by 2 bases, 2 bases remained unmatched. CDR1 is MDHEN and CDR2 is SYDVKM in the germline V gene. The CDR3 sequence is 16 residues long. CDR3 bases: TGTGCCAGCAGTTTATGGGCGGGGGGGCCCTACAATGAGCAGTTCTTC. Translating it yields CASSLWAGGPYNEQFF.

The chain carries TRBV20-1 and TRBJ2-3; 13 nucleotides line up with TRBD2. Trimming cost V 3 bases and J 0 bases; bases outside gene matches: 12. The CDR3 is 19 residues long. The germline V gene encodes CDR1 DFQATT and CDR2 SNEGSKA (reference sequence). The CDR3 protein is CSARWTSGGHHGSTDTQYF. CDR3 DNA: TGCAGTGCTAGGTGGACTAGCGGGGGCCACCACGGCAGCACAGATACGCAGTATTTT.

The table lists this clonotype with a few counts. The chain couples TRBV7-6 to TRBJ2-7; perhaps TRBD2 as D (7 bases). The CDR3 totals 19 residues. CDR1 is SGHVS and CDR2 is FNYEAQ in the germline V gene. Between the trimmed V and J ends, which lost 1 base and 0 bases, there was a span of 22 bases. The CDR3 nucleotides are TGTGCCAGCAGCTTAGTTGCAGGTCGAGGGGGGGCTGGCTCCTACGAGCAGTACTTC. Translated: CASSLVAGRGGAGSYEQYF. Variable domain in full (rest from reference TRBV7-6 and TRBJ2-7): GAGVSQSPRYKVTKRGQDVALRCDPISGHVSLYWYRQALGQGPEFLTYFNYEAQQDKSGLPNDRFSAERPEGSISTLTIQRTEQRDSAMYRCASSLVAGRGGAGSYEQYFGPGTRLTVT.

This clonotype was detected a few times. V usage is TRBV6-1 and J usage is TRBJ1-2; D gene uncertain. Deletions cut 6 bases from V and 2 bases from J, with 7 bases between. CDR1 MNHNS and CDR2 SASEGT come from the germline V gene. The CDR3 length is 12 residues. CDR3 in DNA: TGTGCCAGCAGATCGGGAAACTATGGCTACACCTTC. It encodes CASRSGNYGYTF.

This clonotype was counted only a few times. The chain couples TRBV24-1 to TRBJ2-1; 7 positions match TRBD1. The junction had 10 bases not matched to a gene; V was cut back by 4 bases and J by 5 bases. The V gene's germline CDR1 is KGHDR and CDR2 SFDVKD. This CDR3 is 16 amino acids long. The CDR3 region is CATSEATGRGDNEQFF. The DNA for the CDR3 is TGTGCCACCAGTGAAGCGACAGGGAGAGGGGACAATGAGCAGTTCTTC.

The rearrangement joins TRBV11-2 to TRBJ2-7; weak D call: TRBD2 (6 bases). The CDR3 is made up of 15 amino acids. Germline assignment: CDR1 SGHAT and CDR2 FQNNGV. Trimming stripped 4 bases from V and 6 bases from J, with 19 bases between. The CDR3 nucleotides read TGTGCCAGCAGCTCACTAGCCAGCGGAAGGGGCGAGCAGTACTTC. It specifies CASSSLASGRGEQYF.

J is TRBJ1-6 and V is TRBV4-1, with TRBD1 identical over 10 bases. The CDR3 consists of 16 residues. V dropped 1 base and J dropped 10; count of bases not matched to a gene: 7. Germline V lookup: CDR1 MGHRA, CDR2 YSYEKL. As DNA, the CDR3 is TGCGCCAGCAGCCAAGGGGGGGGACAGGGGTTGTCACCCCTCCACTTT. This codes for CASSQGGGQGLSPLHF.